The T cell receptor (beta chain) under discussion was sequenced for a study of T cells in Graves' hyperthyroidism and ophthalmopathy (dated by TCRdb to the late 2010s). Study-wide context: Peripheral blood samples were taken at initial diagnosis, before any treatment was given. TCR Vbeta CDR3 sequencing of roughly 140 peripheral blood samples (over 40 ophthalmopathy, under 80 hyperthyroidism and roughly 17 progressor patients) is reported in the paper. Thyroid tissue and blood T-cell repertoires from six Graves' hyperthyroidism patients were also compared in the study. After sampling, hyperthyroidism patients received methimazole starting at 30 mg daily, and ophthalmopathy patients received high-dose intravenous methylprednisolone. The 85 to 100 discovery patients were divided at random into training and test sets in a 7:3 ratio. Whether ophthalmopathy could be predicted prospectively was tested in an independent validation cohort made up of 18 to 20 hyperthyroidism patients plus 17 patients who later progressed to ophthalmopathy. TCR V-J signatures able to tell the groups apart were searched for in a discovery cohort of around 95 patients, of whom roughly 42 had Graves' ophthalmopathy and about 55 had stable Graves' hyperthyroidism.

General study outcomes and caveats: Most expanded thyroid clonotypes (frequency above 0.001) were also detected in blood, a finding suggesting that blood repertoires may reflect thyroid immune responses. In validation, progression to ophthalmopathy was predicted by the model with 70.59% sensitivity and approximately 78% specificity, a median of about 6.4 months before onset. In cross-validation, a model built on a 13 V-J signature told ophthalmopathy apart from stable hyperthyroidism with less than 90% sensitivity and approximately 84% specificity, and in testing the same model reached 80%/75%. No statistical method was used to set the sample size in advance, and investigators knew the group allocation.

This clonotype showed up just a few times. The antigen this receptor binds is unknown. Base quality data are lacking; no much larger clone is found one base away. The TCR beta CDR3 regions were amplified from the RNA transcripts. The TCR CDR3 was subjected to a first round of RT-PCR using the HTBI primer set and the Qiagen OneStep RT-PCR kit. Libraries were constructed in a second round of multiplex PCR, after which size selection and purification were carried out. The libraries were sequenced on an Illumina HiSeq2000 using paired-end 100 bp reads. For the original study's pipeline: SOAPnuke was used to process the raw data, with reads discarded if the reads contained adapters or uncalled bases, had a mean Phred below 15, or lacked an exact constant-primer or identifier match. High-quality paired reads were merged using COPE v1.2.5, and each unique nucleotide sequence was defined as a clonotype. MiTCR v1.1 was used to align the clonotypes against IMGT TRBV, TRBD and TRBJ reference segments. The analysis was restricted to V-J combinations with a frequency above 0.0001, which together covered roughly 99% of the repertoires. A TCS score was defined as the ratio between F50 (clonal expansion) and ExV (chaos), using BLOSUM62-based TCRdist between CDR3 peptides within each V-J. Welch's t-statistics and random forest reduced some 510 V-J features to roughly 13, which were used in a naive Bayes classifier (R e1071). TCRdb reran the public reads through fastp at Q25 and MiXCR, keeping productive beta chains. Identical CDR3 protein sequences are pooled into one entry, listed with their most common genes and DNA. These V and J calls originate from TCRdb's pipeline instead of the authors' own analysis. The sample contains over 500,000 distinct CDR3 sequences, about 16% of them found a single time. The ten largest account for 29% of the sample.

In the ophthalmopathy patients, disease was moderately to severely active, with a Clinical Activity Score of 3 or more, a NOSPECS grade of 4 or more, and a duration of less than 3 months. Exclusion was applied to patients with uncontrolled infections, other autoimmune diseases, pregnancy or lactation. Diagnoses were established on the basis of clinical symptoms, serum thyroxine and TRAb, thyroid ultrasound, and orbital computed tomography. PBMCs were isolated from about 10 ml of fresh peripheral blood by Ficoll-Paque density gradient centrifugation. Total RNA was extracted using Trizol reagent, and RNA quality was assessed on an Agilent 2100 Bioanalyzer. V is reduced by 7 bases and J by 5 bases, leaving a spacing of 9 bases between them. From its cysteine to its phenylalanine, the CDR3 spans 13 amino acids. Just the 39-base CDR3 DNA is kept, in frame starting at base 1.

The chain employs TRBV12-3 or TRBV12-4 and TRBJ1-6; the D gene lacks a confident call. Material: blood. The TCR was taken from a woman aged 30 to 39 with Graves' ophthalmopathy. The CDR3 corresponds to CASTGPNNSPLHF. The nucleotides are TGTGCCAGCACCGGGCCCAATAATTCACCCCTCCACTTT.